This entry features one TCR beta chain sequence. Its target is not known. The sample comes from a study of OX40 agonist ivuxolimab in advanced cancers. Study at large: Partial responses were recorded for three patients, including one with hepatocellular carcinoma and two with cutaneous melanoma.

Regarding the study as a whole: Researchers did not determine the expanded peripheral T cells' antigen specificity.

TCRdb's copy holds only in-frame clones and misses some; the assay was immunoSEQ multiplex PCR. The sample has more than 80,000 clones; under 95% are singletons. The sequences come from CD4+ or CD8+ T cells sorted from blood, collected in a trial of the OX40 agonist ivuxolimab. This clonotype was sampled from an adult with an advanced solid tumor such as melanoma, head and neck, liver or kidney cancer.

CDR3 sequence: CASSYGQVQETQYF. CDR3 nucleotides: TGTGCCAGCAGCTACGGACAGGTCCAAGAGACCCAGTACTTC. The V and J genes are TRBV7-2 and TRBJ2-5; 7 positions agree with TRBD1. This CDR3 has 14 residues. Trimming cost V 4 bases and J 1 base; bases outside gene matches: 3. Germline values: CDR1 SGHTA, CDR2 FQGNSA. Full variable domain (remainder filled in from reference TRBV7-2 and TRBJ2-5): GAGVSQSPSNKVTEKGKDVELRCDPISGHTALYWYRQSLGQGLEFLIYFQGNSAPDKSGLPSDRFSAERTGGSVSTLTIQRTQQEDSAVYLCASSYGQVQETQYFGPGTRLLVL.